The 2 T cell receptor beta chains given below trace back to one sample, sequenced in a study of regulatory T cells in long-lasting Graves disease. The time point denotes: persistent/refractory GD, antithyroid drugs over 5 years with positive TRAb. Preparation of the TCR library used RNA extracted from PBMCs. HTBI primers from iRepertoire and Arm-PCR of CDR3 regions yielded the TCR beta libraries. TCRdb reanalysed the multiplex PCR reads using MiXCR and keeps one entry per CDR3 protein. The sample has 390,000 or so distinct CDR3 sequences, roughly 23% seen once; the top ten hold around 30%. Material: peripheral blood mononuclear cells (PBMCs), obtained when the disease was refractory, from a patient treated with antithyroid drugs. These receptors were collected from a woman in her thirties or forties with Graves disease.

This clonotype was observed at least ten times. The V and J genes are TRBV2 and TRBJ2-5; 8 bases match TRBD1. The CDR3 consists of 13 residues. Germline loops: CDR1 SNHLY, CDR2 FYNNEI. With V trimmed by 8 bases and J by 5 bases, 7 bases remained unmatched. CDR3 in DNA: TGTGCCAGCCGACGGACAGGGTGGGAGACCCAGTACTTC. Its protein product is CASRRTGWETQYF.

The chain has TRBV12-3 or TRBV12-4 and TRBJ1-4; D remains ambiguous. The CDR3 totals 15 residues. Trimming cost V 2 bases and J 3 bases, with 10 bases left between them. The CDR3 loop reads CASSLSGLPNEKLFF. As DNA, the CDR3 is TGTGCCAGCAGTTTAAGCGGGTTACCTAATGAAAAACTGTTTTTT.